One and the same sample provided the 4 T cell receptor beta chains below, sequenced in a study of vaccination and CD4 T cells after COVID-19. Noted treatment: 10-day PBMC culture with coronavirus spike peptide pools or control peptides (ViraFEST assay). Cultured CD4+ T cell DNA underwent sequencing with the Oncomine TCR Beta short-read assay. TCRdb processed the PCR reads anew with MiXCR; each CDR3 protein has one entry. The sample gives over 10,000 distinct CDR3 sequences, approximately 32% of which show up once; around a third is in the top ten. Antigen specificity for these receptors is unknown. The sequenced sample was CD4+ T cells from blood, cultured in vitro, obtained before SARS-CoV-2 vaccination. The receptors originated from a human donor who received a COVID-19 vaccine.

V usage is TRBV6-1 and J usage is TRBJ1-1; 11 bases are shared with TRBD1. The CDR3 totals 21 residues. V lost 0 bases, J lost 3 bases, and 18 bases stayed unmatched. From germline, CDR1 is MNHNS and CDR2 SASEGT. The CDR3 loop is CASSEARRYPGTGGLYTEAFF. Written as DNA, the CDR3 is TGTGCCAGCAGTGAAGCGAGGAGGTACCCCGGGACAGGGGGGTTGTACACTGAAGCTTTCTTT.

V and J are TRBV7-2 and TRBJ2-7; TRBD1 aligns across 8 bases. The germline V gene encodes CDR1 SGHTA and CDR2 FQGNSA. The CDR3 length is 15 residues. With 7 bases clipped from V and 1 base from J, the junction kept 9 bases outside the gene matches. The CDR3 DNA is TGTGCCAGCACGGACTGGACAGGGAAATCCTACGAGCAGTACTTC. Translated: CASTDWTGKSYEQYF.

The genes are TRBV29-1 and TRBJ2-7, with 7 bases aligning to TRBD1. The CDR3 is 13 residues long. V lost 6 bases to trimming and J lost 0 bases; unmatched junction nucleotides: 5. Per the germline V gene, CDR1 is SQVTM and CDR2 is ANQGSEA. The CDR3 here is CSVRQGYSYEQYF. CDR3 DNA sequence: TGCAGCGTAAGACAGGGTTACTCCTACGAGCAGTACTTC.

The chain combines TRBV9 with TRBJ1-2, with D perhaps matching TRBD1 (5 bases). The CDR3 is made up of 15 amino acids. V was pared by 0 bases and J by 3 bases, with 12 bases between. In germline, CDR1 is SGDLS, CDR2 YYNGEE. The DNA of the CDR3 is TGTGCCAGCAGCGTAGGAGACAGCAGATACTATGGCTACACCTTC. Protein product: CASSVGDSRYYGYTF.